This passage covers 6 T cell receptor beta chains from one sample sequenced in a study of regulatory T cells in long-lasting Graves disease. The time point was: newly diagnosed GD, antithyroid drugs for less than 3 months. PBMC-derived RNA was used for the TCR library. Arm-PCR of CDR3 regions with iRepertoire HTBI primers generated TCR beta libraries. TCRdb called the multiplex PCR reads again in MiXCR, with one record for every CDR3 protein. Seen here are roughly 500,000 distinct CDR3 sequences, 12% observed once, and the top ten hold more than 8%. The same sample was also used in a study of T cells in Graves' hyperthyroidism and ophthalmopathy.

This material consisted of peripheral blood mononuclear cells (PBMCs), taken at new diagnosis, from a patient treated with antithyroid drugs. The receptors come from a woman younger than 45 with Graves disease.

Many counts were recorded for this clonotype. An end of the junction differs from the germline gene, which may be a read error. This chain links TRBV10-3 with TRBJ2-1, with D perhaps TRBD1 or TRBD2 (5 bases each). Germline V gene lookup returns CDR1 ENHRY and CDR2 SYGVKD. The CDR3 has 14 residues. The CDR3 DNA sequence: TGTGCCATCAGCCGGGACGGGGCTTACACTGAGCAGTTCTTC. Translated, it gives CAISRDGAYTEQFF.

The chain couples TRBV19 to TRBJ2-1, with 10 bases aligning to TRBD2. CDR1 and CDR2 from the germline V gene are LNHDA and SQIVND (reference sequence). CDR3 length: 14 residues. After removal of 3 bases from V and 6 bases from J, the junction contained 2 bases not matched to a gene. The CDR3 region is CASSIGLAANEQFF. The CDR3, as DNA: TGTGCCAGTAGTATTGGACTAGCGGCCAATGAGCAGTTCTTC.

This chain joins TRBV11-3 and TRBJ2-1; 9 bases are shared with TRBD1. V gave up 3 bases and J gave up 6 bases; unmatched junction bases: 12. The germline CDR1 and CDR2 sequences are SGHNT and YENEEA. There are 17 residues in the CDR3. The CDR3 bases are TGTGCCAGCAGCTTTTCCGCGGGGACGGGACAGGGCAATGAGCAGTTCTTC. It specifies CASSFSAGTGQGNEQFF.

This clonotype has just a few counts. The chain couples TRBV27 to TRBJ1-3, with a possible D match to TRBD1 (5 bases). V lost 6 bases and J 0 bases, leaving 15 bases between the germline ends. Germline CDR1 and CDR2: MNHEY and SMNVEV (reference sequence). The CDR3 runs to 16 residues. The CDR3 reads CASSPRGDNSGNTIYF. DNA of the CDR3: TGTGCCAGCAGCCCTAGAGGGGATAACTCTGGAAACACCATATATTTT.

This clonotype was picked up many times. The chain employs TRBV28 and TRBJ2-1, with D possibly TRBD2 on 7 matching bases. The germline V and J ends were trimmed by 10 bases and 1 base, with 17 bases remaining between them. The CDR3 extends over 15 amino acids. The germline gives CDR1 MDHEN, CDR2 SYDVKM. This CDR3 reads CATGGGRASYNEQFF. The CDR3 DNA reads TGTGCCACGGGGGGCGGGAGAGCTTCCTACAATGAGCAGTTCTTC.

This clonotype was observed at least ten times. This rearrangement joins TRBV19 to TRBJ1-4, with D possibly TRBD1 on 6 matching bases. Looked up from germline, CDR1 is LNHDA and CDR2 is SQIVND (reference sequence). The CDR3 has 15 amino acids. The V end lost 3 bases, the J end lost 7 bases, and 15 bases lay between the germline ends. CDR3: CASSIPDSPIEKLFF. CDR3 DNA sequence: TGTGCCAGTAGTATTCCGGACAGTCCAATTGAAAAACTGTTTTTT.